The 10 T cell receptor beta chains below come from one sample, sequenced in a study of metastatic and nonmetastatic thyroid tumors. TCRdb re-clonotyped the PCR reads via MiXCR. The sample includes 90,000 or so clones, around 9.1% of them seen just once. The entire patient cohort was treatment-naive prior to thyroid surgery. The sample was blood. The receptors come from a female donor with papillary thyroid cancer or a benign thyroid nodule (not recorded which). Some clones in this sample may be carry-over from other donors' samples.

This clone was seen a handful of times. The genes are TRBV6-1 and TRBJ2-5; a weak D match, TRBD1 (6 bases). V was cut by 2 bases and J by 4 bases, with 23 bases left in between. This CDR3 has 18 residues. CDR1 is MNHNS, CDR2 SASEGT, per germline. As DNA, the CDR3 is TGTGCCAGCAGTGAAAGTGGTCTAGGCAGGGGTGGGACAGAGACCCAGTACTTC. It translates to CASSESGLGRGGTETQYF.

The rearrangement links TRBV30 to TRBJ1-6; D is unresolved. V was cut by 6 bases and J by 7 bases, with 10 bases left in between. This CDR3 has 12 amino acids. Looked up from germline, CDR1 is GTSNPN and CDR2 is SVGIG (reference sequence). As DNA, the CDR3 is TGTGCCTGTGGTGGAGGGAATTCACCCCTCCACTTT. It encodes CACGGGNSPLHF.

This chain connects TRBV6-4 to TRBJ2-7; the match to TRBD2 covers 14 bases. Per germline, CDR1 MRHNA and CDR2 SNTAGT. With V trimmed by 6 bases and J by 1 base, 2 bases remained unmatched. The CDR3 spans 15 residues. The CDR3 here is CASSGTSGGSYEQYF. CDR3 DNA: TGTGCCAGCAGCGGGACTAGCGGGGGATCCTACGAGCAGTACTTC.

The sample holds a few counts of this clone. The chain joins TRBV12-5 to TRBJ2-4; 8 nucleotides align to TRBD2. The CDR3 is made up of 19 amino acids. Looked up from germline, CDR1 is LGHNT and CDR2 is FRNRAP. V lost 4 bases and J lost 0; bases outside the gene matches: 14. CDR3 in amino acids: CASGSGGAPTSLAKNIQYF. The CDR3 bases are TGTGCTAGTGGTTCCGGGGGGGCCCCAACATCCTTAGCCAAAAACATTCAGTACTTC.

In this sample, this clone turned up a few times. A read error may be the cause here, since a much bigger clone is one base away. This rearrangement joins TRBV7-6 to TRBJ1-1, with D uncertain. Germline V CDR1 and CDR2: SGHVS, FNYEAQ. This CDR3 comprises 13 residues. The CDR3 DNA sequence: TGTGCCAGCAGCTCGACGGTGAACACTGAAGCTCTCTTT. Protein product: CASSSTVNTEALF. The variable domain in full, completed from reference TRBV7-6 and TRBJ1-1, reads GAGVSQSPRYKVTKRGQDVALRCDPISGHVSLYWYRQALGQGPEFLTYFNYEAQQDKSGLPNDRFSAERPEGSISTLTIQRTEQRDSAMYRCASSSTVNTEALFGQGTRLTVV.

This clone was detected ten times or more. The gene calls are TRBV7-9 and TRBJ2-2; TRBD2 matches 11 bases. Germline CDR1 is SEHNR and CDR2 is FQNEAQ (reference sequence). V shed 6 bases, J shed 3 bases, and the junction held 3 bases outside the gene matches. This CDR3 has 15 amino acids. CDR3 sequence reads: CASSRSGGDTGELFF. CDR3 in DNA: TGTGCCAGCAGTCGTAGCGGGGGGGACACCGGGGAGCTGTTTTTT.

This clone was detected ten times or more. This sample also contains other DNA sequences that code for the same CDR3. The J gene is TRBJ1-2, the V gene TRBV9, with TRBD1 matching 7 bases. The CDR3 runs 15 residues. The germline gives CDR1 SGDLS, CDR2 YYNGEE. V lost 0 bases and J lost 1; bases outside the gene matches: 3. CDR3 protein: CASSVDQGGNYGYTF. CDR3 sequence (DNA): TGTGCCAGCAGCGTAGATCAGGGGGGTAACTATGGCTACACCTTC.

This clone has ten or more counts. J is TRBJ2-3 and V is TRBV10-1; D call uncertain. Germline-derived CDR1 and CDR2 are WNHNN and SYGVQD (reference sequence). This CDR3 comprises 14 residues. Between the trimmed V and J ends, which lost 0 bases and 0 bases, there was a span of 4 bases. The CDR3 loop reads CASSESRSTDTQYF. In nucleotides, the CDR3 is TGCGCCAGCAGTGAGTCCCGGAGCACAGATACGCAGTATTTT.

This clone was detected many times. V usage is TRBV7-9 and J usage is TRBJ2-5; 11 bases are a match to TRBD1. Trimming cost V 5 bases and J 1 base; bases outside gene matches: 3. The length of the CDR3 is 15 residues. The germline CDR1 and CDR2 sequences are SEHNR and FQNEAQ (reference sequence). CDR3 nucleotide sequence: TGTGCCAGCAGCGGCGGGACAGGGGGCCAAGAGACCCAGTACTTC. Translated: CASSGGTGGQETQYF.

The rearrangement uses TRBV2 and TRBJ2-7, with 7 bases identical to TRBD2. V dropped 1 base and J dropped 4; count of bases not matched to a gene: 4. This CDR3 is built from 14 residues. Germline V lookup: CDR1 SNHLY, CDR2 FYNNEI. In DNA, the CDR3 is TGTGCCAGCAGTGAAGGCGGGAGCGGATACGAGCAGTACTTC. It encodes CASSEGGSGYEQYF.